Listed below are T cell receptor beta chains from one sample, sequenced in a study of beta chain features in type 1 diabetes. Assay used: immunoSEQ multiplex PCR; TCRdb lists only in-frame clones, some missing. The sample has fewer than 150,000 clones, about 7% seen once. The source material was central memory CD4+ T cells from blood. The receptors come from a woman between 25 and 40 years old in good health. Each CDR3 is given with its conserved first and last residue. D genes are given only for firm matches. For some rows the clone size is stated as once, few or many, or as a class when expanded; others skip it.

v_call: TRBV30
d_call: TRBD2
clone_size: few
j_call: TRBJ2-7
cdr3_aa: CAWSLAGTYEQYF
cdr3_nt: TGTGCCTGGAGTCTAGCGGGGACATACGAGCAGTACTTC

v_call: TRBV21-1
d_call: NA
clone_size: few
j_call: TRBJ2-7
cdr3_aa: CASSSLSYEQYF
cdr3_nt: TGTGCCAGCAGCAGCCTATCCTACGAGCAGTACTTC

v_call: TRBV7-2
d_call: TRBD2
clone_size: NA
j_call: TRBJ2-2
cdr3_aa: CASSLYAGGFSGELFF
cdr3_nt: TGTGCCAGCAGCTTGTATGCGGGAGGGTTCTCCGGGGAGCTGTTTTTT

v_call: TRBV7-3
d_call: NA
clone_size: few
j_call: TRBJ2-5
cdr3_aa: CASSPSGDGETQYF
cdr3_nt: TGTGCCAGCAGCCCGTCGGGGGATGGGGAGACCCAGTACTTC

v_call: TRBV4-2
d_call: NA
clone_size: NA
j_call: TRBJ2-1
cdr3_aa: CASSQDAVKNEQFF
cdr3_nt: TGTGCCAGCAGCCAAGATGCGGTTAAGAATGAGCAGTTCTTC

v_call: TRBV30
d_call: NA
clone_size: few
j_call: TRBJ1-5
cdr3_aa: CATSTGLNQPQHF
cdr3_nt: TGTGCCACCTCGACAGGACTCAATCAGCCCCAGCATTTT

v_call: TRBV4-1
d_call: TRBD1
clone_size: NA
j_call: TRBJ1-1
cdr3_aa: CASSQGDIGQGRAAFF
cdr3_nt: TGCGCCAGCAGCCAAGGGGATATTGGACAGGGAAGGGCGGCTTTCTTT

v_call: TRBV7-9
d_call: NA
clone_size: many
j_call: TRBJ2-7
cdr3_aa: CASSWTEYEQYF
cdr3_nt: TGTGCCAGCAGCTGGACAGAATACGAGCAGTACTTC

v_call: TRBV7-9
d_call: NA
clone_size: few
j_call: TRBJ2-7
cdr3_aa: CASSLDGGDEQYF
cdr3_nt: TGTGCCAGCAGCTTAGATGGAGGGGACGAGCAGTACTTC

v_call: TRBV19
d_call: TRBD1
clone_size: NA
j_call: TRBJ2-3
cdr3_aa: CASRTLQGLGTDTQYF
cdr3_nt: TGTGCCAGTAGAACATTACAGGGGCTTGGCACAGATACGCAGTATTTT

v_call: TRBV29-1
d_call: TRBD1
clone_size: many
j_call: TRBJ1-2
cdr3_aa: CSVDRPFKSTGDGYTF
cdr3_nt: TGCAGCGTTGACAGACCCTTCAAGTCGACAGGGGATGGCTACACCTTC

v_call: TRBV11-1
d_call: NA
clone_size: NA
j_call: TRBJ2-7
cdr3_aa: CASSLRPGGAYEQYF
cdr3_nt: TGTGCCAGCAGTTTAAGGCCCGGGGGAGCCTACGAGCAGTACTTC

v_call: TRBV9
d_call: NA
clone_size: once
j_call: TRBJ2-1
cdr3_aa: CASSPPTGELGEQFF
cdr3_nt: TGTGCCAGCAGCCCACCCACGGGAGAACTTGGTGAGCAGTTCTTC

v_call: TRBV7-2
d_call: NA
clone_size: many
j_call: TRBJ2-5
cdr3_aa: CASSFSGSETQYF
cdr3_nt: TGTGCCAGCAGCTTCTCGGGATCAGAGACCCAGTACTTC

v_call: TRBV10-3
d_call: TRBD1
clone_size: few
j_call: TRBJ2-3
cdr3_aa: CAIKQQGDTDTQYF
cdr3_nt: TGTGCCATCAAGCAACAGGGGGACACAGATACGCAGTATTTT

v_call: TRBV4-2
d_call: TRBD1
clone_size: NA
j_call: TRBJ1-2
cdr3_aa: CASSQARGQVNYGYTF
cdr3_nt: TGTGCCAGCAGCCAAGCCCGCGGACAGGTGAACTATGGCTACACCTTC

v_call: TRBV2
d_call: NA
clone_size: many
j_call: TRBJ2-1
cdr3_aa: CASRPTGYNEQFF
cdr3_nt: TGTGCCAGCAGGCCGACTGGATATAATGAGCAGTTCTTC

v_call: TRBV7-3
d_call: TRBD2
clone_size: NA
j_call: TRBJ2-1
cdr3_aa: CASSPGTSSSYNEQFF
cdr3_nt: TGTGCCAGCAGCCCCGGGACTAGCAGCTCCTACAATGAGCAGTTCTTC

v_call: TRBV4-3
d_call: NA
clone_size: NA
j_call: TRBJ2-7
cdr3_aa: CASSQKIGTDYEQYF
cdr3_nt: TGCGCCAGCAGCCAAAAAATTGGGACTGACTACGAGCAGTACTTC

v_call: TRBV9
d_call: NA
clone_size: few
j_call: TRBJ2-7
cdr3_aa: CASSSSRSGSYEQYF
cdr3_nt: TGTGCCAGCAGCTCCTCCCGAAGCGGCTCCTACGAGCAGTACTTC

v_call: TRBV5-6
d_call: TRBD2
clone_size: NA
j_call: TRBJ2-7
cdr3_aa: CASSLDGLAYEQYF
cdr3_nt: TGTGCCAGCAGCTTAGATGGACTAGCCTACGAGCAGTACTTC

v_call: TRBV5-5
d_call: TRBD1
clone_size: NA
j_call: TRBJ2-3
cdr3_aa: CASSPWTGVDTQYF
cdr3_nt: TGTGCCAGCAGCCCATGGACAGGGGTCGATACGCAGTATTTT

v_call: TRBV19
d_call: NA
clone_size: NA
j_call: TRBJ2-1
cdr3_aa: CASSILSSEQFF
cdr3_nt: TGTGCCAGTAGTATATTGTCGAGTGAGCAGTTCTTC

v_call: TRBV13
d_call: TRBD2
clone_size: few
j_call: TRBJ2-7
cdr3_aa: CASSLWSPSGRAGEQYF
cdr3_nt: TGTGCCAGCAGCTTATGGTCCCCTAGCGGGAGGGCCGGGGAGCAGTACTTC